These 5 T cell receptor beta chains were sequenced from one sample in a study of T-cell reconstitution after alpha-beta-depleted transplantation in children. Library preparation (for TCRbeta) was performed with unique molecular identifiers. MiXCR was run by TCRdb on the PCR reads, yielding one entry per CDR3 protein. The table lists about 610,000 distinct CDR3 sequences, about 11% of them singletons, with approximately 4.1% in the top ten. The starting material was PBMCs from the stem cell graft donor, obtained from the stem cell graft. Every receptor here comes from a human donor who donated a stem cell graft to a child with acute myeloid leukemia.

This clonotype was recorded a few times. J is TRBJ2-3 and V is TRBV18; the match to TRBD2 covers 13 bases. Germline V gene lookup returns CDR1 KGHSH and CDR2 LQKENI. The CDR3 runs to 18 residues. The ends lost 4 bases at V and 1 base at J; junction bases unmatched: 8. The CDR3 DNA follows: TGTGCCAGCTCACAAGCCGGGACTAGCGGGACCCGCACAGATACGCAGTATTTT. Encoded protein: CASSQAGTSGTRTDTQYF.

This clonotype showed up just a few times. A single base separates this from a much larger clone, so it may be a read error. V gene TRBV4-3 combines with J gene TRBJ1-1, with unresolved D. The CDR3 is 13 amino acids. Germline CDR1 and CDR2: LGHNA and YSLEER. CDR3 region: CTSSQVFNTEAFF. CDR3 DNA sequence: TGCACCAGCAGCCAAGTGTTTAACACTGAAGCTTTCTTT.

The chain couples TRBV7-9 to TRBJ2-7; D perhaps matches TRBD2 (5 bases). Germline V gene sequence: CDR1 SEHNR, CDR2 FQNEAQ (reference sequence). V was clipped by 7 bases and J by 4 bases, with 14 bases between them. The CDR3 totals 13 residues. The CDR3 DNA reads TGTGCCAGCAAAGCGGATACCGGGTACGAGCAGTACTTC. This translates into CASKADTGYEQYF. Full variable domain (missing parts from reference TRBV7-9 and TRBJ2-7): DTGVSQNPRHKITKRGQNVTFRCDPISEHNRLYWYRQTLGQGPEFLTYFQNEAQLEKSRLLSDRFSAERPKGSFSTLEIQRTEQGDSAMYLCASKADTGYEQYFGPGTRLTVT.

The chain is built from TRBV4-3 and TRBJ2-7, with 11 bases fitting TRBD2. Trimming removed 3 bases from V and 3 bases from J; junction bases left unmatched: 4. The germline CDR1 and CDR2 sequences are LGHNA and YSLEER. The CDR3 length is 15 residues. In nucleotides, the CDR3 is TGCGCCAGCAGCCACCTAGCGGGAGGCGTCTACGAGCAGTACTTC. Protein sequence: CASSHLAGGVYEQYF.

The table lists this clonotype with many counts. The chain links TRBV2 to TRBJ2-1; no definite D call. The V gene lost 1 base and the J gene lost 5 bases, with 6 bases spanning the gap. Germline CDR1 reads SNHLY; CDR2 reads FYNNEI. The CDR3 is 13 amino acids. CDR3 sequence reads: CASSEETHNEQFF. The CDR3 bases are TGTGCCAGCAGTGAAGAAACTCACAATGAGCAGTTCTTC.